The 8 T cell receptor beta chains presented below share a single source sample, sequenced in a study of T cell repertoires in cytomegalovirus infection. Antigen specificity for these receptors is unknown. TCRdb reprocessed the reads with MiXCR, giving one entry per CDR3 protein. The table has fewer than 900,000 distinct CDR3 sequences, about 29% seen once. Sequencing was performed on cultured CD8+ T cells from PBMCs, taken from culture after CMV antigen stimulation. These receptor sequences come from a human donor in good health (CMV status not recorded). Some clones in this sample may be carry-over from other donors' samples.

This clonotype has at least ten counts. The CDR3 protein is CASSRSSGRSSYNEQFF. The DNA for the CDR3 is TGTGCCAGTAGTAGGTCTAGCGGGAGGAGCTCCTACAATGAGCAGTTCTTC. This rearrangement joins TRBV19 to TRBJ2-1; 11 positions agree with TRBD2. This CDR3 region has 17 residues. The V gene end was trimmed by 4 bases and the J gene end by 0 bases; junction bases not matched to a gene: 5. The germline V gene encodes CDR1 LNHDA and CDR2 SQIVND (reference sequence). Based on the CDR3 plus reference TRBV19 and TRBJ2-1, the full variable domain is DGGITQSPKYLFRKEGQNVTLSCEQNLNHDAMYWYRQDPGQGLRLIYYSQIVNDFQKGDIAEGYSVSREKKESFPLTVTSAQKNPTAFYLCASSRSSGRSSYNEQFFGPGTRLTVL.

The chain uses TRBV2 and TRBJ2-6; a possible D gene is TRBD1 (6 bases). The CDR3 contains 17 residues. Deletions cut 7 bases from V and 4 bases from J, with 20 bases between. The germline V gene encodes CDR1 SNHLY and CDR2 FYNNEI. The CDR3 region is CASISSVGASGANVLTF. The CDR3 DNA is TGTGCCAGCATCAGCTCCGTGGGGGCGAGCGGGGCCAACGTCCTGACTTTC.

This clonotype has at least ten counts. The V and J genes are TRBV7-2 and TRBJ2-1; 7 nucleotides match TRBD2. V trimming: 5 bases; J trimming: 7 bases; junction bases outside the gene matches: 8. Germline CDR1 is SGHTA and CDR2 is FQGNSA. This CDR3 spans 14 amino acids. The CDR3 nucleotides are TGTGCCAGCAGCCCCTCGCGGGGACTAAATGAGCAGTTCTTC. Translating gives CASSPSRGLNEQFF.

This clonotype was seen repeatedly, ten times or more. This chain joins TRBV7-6 and TRBJ1-3; D unresolved. CDR1 is SGHVS and CDR2 is FNYEAQ in the germline V gene. The CDR3 totals 15 residues. V shed 1 base and J shed 4 bases, with 11 bases lying between them. CDR3 in amino acids: CASSLDPNTGNTIYF. The CDR3 DNA reads TGTGCCAGCAGCTTAGATCCCAATACAGGAAACACCATATATTTT.

The V call is TRBV7-4, the J call TRBJ2-1, with 9 bases matching TRBD2. The germline CDR1 and CDR2 sequences are SGHVT and SQSDAQ. V lost 5 bases to trimming and J lost 0 bases; unmatched junction nucleotides: 5. The CDR3 contains 16 residues. This CDR3 is CASSTPLAGSYNEQFF. Written as DNA, the CDR3 is TGTGCCAGCAGCACCCCACTAGCGGGCTCCTACAATGAGCAGTTCTTC. Complete variable domain (other parts from reference TRBV7-4 and TRBJ2-1): GAGVSQSPRYKVAKRGRDVALRCDSISGHVTLYWYRQTLGQGSEVLTYSQSDAQRDKSGRPSGRFSAERPERSVSTLKIQRTEQGDSAVYLCASSTPLAGSYNEQFFGPGTRLTVL.

The CDR3 bases are TGTGCCAGCAGCCCCGGGGCTGACAATCAGCCCCAGCATTTT. Amino acids: CASSPGADNQPQHF. J is TRBJ1-5 and V is TRBV5-6; perhaps TRBD1 as D (5 bases). From germline, CDR1 is SGHDT and CDR2 YYEEEE. The CDR3 length is 14 residues. V lost 4 bases and J 3 bases, leaving 11 bases between the germline ends.

This clonotype has at least ten counts. This rearrangement joins TRBV6-5 to TRBJ1-1, with D maybe TRBD1 (5 bases). Per the germline V gene, CDR1 is MNHEY and CDR2 is SVGAGI. CDR3 length: 14 amino acids. Trimming stripped 7 bases from V and 1 base from J, with 13 bases between. The CDR3 protein is CASTPTGPNTEAFF. The CDR3, as DNA: TGTGCCAGCACCCCTACGGGACCGAACACTGAAGCTTTCTTT.

The V and J genes are TRBV11-2 and TRBJ2-1; D remains unclear. Germline CDR1 and CDR2: SGHAT and FQNNGV. The CDR3 is 15 amino acids. With 1 base removed from V and 0 bases from J, the gap between germline ends came to 7 bases. DNA of the CDR3: TGTGCCAGCAGCTTAGGAGTAGACTCCTACAATGAGCAGTTCTTC. This sequence encodes CASSLGVDSYNEQFF.